The text below deals with one T cell receptor (beta chain). What it binds is not known. V gave up 4 bases and J gave up 3 bases; unmatched junction bases: 3. Germline V gives CDR1 SGHAT, CDR2 FQDESV (reference sequence). The CDR3 runs 14 residues. Use of 60 Vbeta and 13 Jbeta primers characterized the PCR. Repertoires were generated with immunoSEQ multiplex PCR, while TCRdb's copy carries only in-frame clones and drops some. The data show about 170,000 clones, with about 85% seen just once and roughly 2.5% held by the top ten. This record belongs to a study of cytomegalovirus exposure and HLA in healthy donors. Findings and limits, study-wide: The study recorded 160 or so TCR beta chains that were cytomegalovirus-associated. Later analysis suggested links between common viral pathogens and several top significant clusters. In a later analysis, specific HLA alleles were associated with more than 15,000 TCR beta sequences at a 0.05 false discovery rate. As a later analysis revealed, the rate of TCR association differed by HLA locus, with DRB1 most and HLA-C fewest.

The chain has TRBV11-1 and TRBJ2-5, with 9 bases lining up with TRBD1. What was sequenced was PBMCs. This sequence was found in a man between 25 and 39 years old in good health and CMV-seropositive. CDR3 protein: CASSSGQGKETQYF. The CDR3 region has the DNA TGTGCCAGCAGCTCGGGACAGGGAAAAGAGACCCAGTACTTC.